The rows below give T cell receptor beta chains drawn from one sample of a study of blood T cells in healthy people across ages. TCRdb reprocessed the 5' RACE reads with MiXCR, giving one entry per CDR3 protein. The sample comprises about 510,000 distinct CDR3 sequences, roughly a quarter of which are singletons, and 3.6% rests with the top ten. This sample was shared with a second study, whose subject was T cells of mothers and their children.

What was sequenced was blood. The receptors derive from a boy between 2 and 10 years old in good health. Each CDR3 is given with its conserved first and last residue. The D gene is left open where the match is weak. For some rows the clone size is stated as once, few or many, or as a class when expanded; others skip it.

J gene,V gene,clone size,CDR3 length,D gene,CDR3 DNA,CDR3 protein
TRBJ2-5,TRBV7-2,NA,16,TRBD2,TGTGCCAGCAGCTTAGCGGTTCGAAGCGGGGGAGAGACCCAGTACTTC,CASSLAVRSGGETQYF
TRBJ2-2,TRBV10-3,once,16,TRBD2,TGTGCCATCAGTGATTCCGGGACTAGCGGGACCGGGGAGCTGTTTTTT,CAISDSGTSGTGELFF
TRBJ2-5,TRBV29-1,few,15,TRBD1,TGCAGCGTAACAACCGGGACAGGGGGCGGAGAGACCCAGTACTTC,CSVTTGTGGGETQYF
TRBJ2-5,TRBV9,NA,14,NA,TGTGCCAGCAGCGACCGGGACTCCGAAGAGACCCAGTACTTC,CASSDRDSEETQYF
TRBJ1-5,TRBV6-5,NA,17,NA,TGTGCCAGCAGTTATATCAGGGGAATCGATAGCAATCAGCCCCAGCATTTT,CASSYIRGIDSNQPQHF
TRBJ2-1,TRBV29-1,few,13,NA,TGCAGCGTTGGTTCGGACAGACGCCATGAGCAGTTCTTC,CSVGSDRRHEQFF
TRBJ2-5,TRBV11-2,NA,13,TRBD1,TGTGCCAGCAGCTTTAGGCCAGGGGGGACCCAGTACTTC,CASSFRPGGTQYF
TRBJ1-4,TRBV9,few,14,NA,TGTGCCAGCAGCGTAGGGGCGGACGATGAAAAACTGTTTTTT,CASSVGADDEKLFF
TRBJ1-4,TRBV2,NA,13,TRBD1,TGTGCCACCTCCCAGGGGGTGCAGGAAAAACTGTTTTTT,CATSQGVQEKLFF
TRBJ2-7,TRBV4-3,NA,16,TRBD2,TGCGCCAGCAGCCATACCGGGACTAGGAGTAGTTACGAGCAGTACTTC,CASSHTGTRSSYEQYF
TRBJ2-7,TRBV20-1,few,12,NA,TGCAGTGCTAGGGGGCCAGGGCTTGGGCAGTACTTC,CSARGPGLGQYF
TRBJ1-2,TRBV7-2,NA,14,NA,TGTGCCAGCAGCTCTGTCCCCCAAAAGGATGGCTACACCTTC,CASSSVPQKDGYTF
TRBJ2-2,TRBV11-2,NA,20,TRBD2,TGTGCCAGCAGCTTCGATAAGACCGGGACTAGCGGGGGTTTAACCGGGGAGCTGTTTTTT,CASSFDKTGTSGGLTGELFF
TRBJ1-3,TRBV7-9,NA,10,NA,TGTGCCAGCATTGGAAACACCATATATTTT,CASIGNTIYF
TRBJ2-5,TRBV5-6,few,13,NA,TGTGCCAGCAGCAAGAAAGCGGTAGAGACCCAGTACTTC,CASSKKAVETQYF
TRBJ1-3,TRBV7-2,NA,15,NA,TGTGCCAGCAGCTTGACATCGGACTCTGGAAACACCATATATTTT,CASSLTSDSGNTIYF
TRBJ2-3,TRBV9,few,15,NA,TGTGCCAGCAGCGTAGTGGACTTCAGCACAGATACGCAGTATTTT,CASSVVDFSTDTQYF
TRBJ1-4,TRBV7-8,NA,15,NA,TGTGCCAGCGGTCTCCTTTTTGCAACTAATGAAAAACTGTTTTTT,CASGLLFATNEKLFF
TRBJ2-7,TRBV4-3,NA,15,TRBD1,TGCGCCAGCGGCCAAGAGGGGGACAGCGCCTACGAGCAGTACTTC,CASGQEGDSAYEQYF
TRBJ2-5,TRBV29-1,NA,13,NA,TGCAGCGTTGTTAAGCGGACGGGTGAGACCCAGTACTTC,CSVVKRTGETQYF
TRBJ2-7,TRBV6-5,few,14,NA,TGTGCCAGCAGCGGCACAAGCCCGGATTACGAGCAGTACTTC,CASSGTSPDYEQYF
TRBJ2-7,TRBV18,NA,16,TRBD2,TGTGCCAGCTCACCACCAGTGAAGGCGGGAGCCTACGAGCAGTACTTC,CASSPPVKAGAYEQYF
TRBJ1-4,TRBV3-1,NA,17,NA,TGTGCCAGCAGCCTAACTCGCCGCGGCCTTGGGGATGAAAAACTGTTTTTT,CASSLTRRGLGDEKLFF
TRBJ2-5,TRBV27,few,16,NA,TGTGCCAGCAGTTTTTCTCTGGGCAGGGTCCAAGAGACCCAGTACTTC,CASSFSLGRVQETQYF
TRBJ2-7,TRBV12-3/TRBV12-4,NA,14,NA,TGTGCCAGCAGCACCGCCGGGACCGGAAACGAGCAGTACTTC,CASSTAGTGNEQYF
TRBJ2-2,TRBV11-3,NA,14,NA,TGTGCCAGCAGCTTAAAATCCTACACCGGGGAGCTGTTTTTT,CASSLKSYTGELFF
TRBJ2-7,TRBV14,NA,18,TRBD2,TGTGCCAGCAGCGCCCGTACTAGCGGGAAAAGGGAAAACTACGAGCAGTACTTC,CASSARTSGKRENYEQYF
TRBJ2-5,TRBV12-3/TRBV12-4,NA,11,NA,TGTGCCAGCAGTGGCGGCTGGACCCAGTACTTC,CASSGGWTQYF
TRBJ1-2,TRBV6-1,NA,15,NA,TGTGCCAGCGATCTCACAGGGACGGCAAACTATGGCTACACCTTC,CASDLTGTANYGYTF
TRBJ1-5,TRBV27,NA,12,NA,TGTGCCAGCAGTACCTCGGGTCAGCCCCAGCATTTT,CASSTSGQPQHF
TRBJ2-4,TRBV7-2,NA,14,NA,TGTGCCAGCAGCCCCGGGAGCCTCAAAAACATTCAGTACTTC,CASSPGSLKNIQYF
TRBJ2-7,TRBV7-9,few,14,NA,TGTGCCAGCAGCTTCCAGGGAGTCTCCTACGAGCAGTACTTC,CASSFQGVSYEQYF
TRBJ2-5,TRBV15,NA,15,TRBD2,TGTGCCACCAGCAGAGAAGGCCTAGCGGGAGAGACCCAGTACTTC,CATSREGLAGETQYF
TRBJ2-1,TRBV4-1,NA,13,TRBD2,TGCGCCAGCTCCGGGACTAGCAGCGGTGAGCAGTTCTTC,CASSGTSSGEQFF
TRBJ2-1,TRBV7-9,NA,15,NA,TGTGCCAGCAGCTTAGCGCGGGCTGCTAACAATGAGCAGTTCTTC,CASSLARAANNEQFF
TRBJ2-4,TRBV9,NA,18,TRBD2,TGTGCCAGCAGCGTAGCGCTTCGGGAGGCACTAGCCAAAAACATTCAGTACTTC,CASSVALREALAKNIQYF
TRBJ2-3,TRBV5-1,once,16,NA,TGCGCCAGCAGCTTGGCCGTGTCTAGTGGCACAGATACGCAGTATTTT,CASSLAVSSGTDTQYF
TRBJ2-1,TRBV5-1,NA,15,NA,TGCGCCAGCAGCCCGACCTCGGGCACGAACAATGAGCAGTTCTTC,CASSPTSGTNNEQFF
TRBJ2-1,TRBV28,NA,15,TRBD1,TGTGCCAGCAGTTCCGGGACAGGACTATACAATGAGCAGTTCTTC,CASSSGTGLYNEQFF
TRBJ1-1,TRBV3-1,NA,16,NA,TGTGCCAGCAGCCAAGGGGCGGGGACCATGAACACTGAAGCTTTCTTT,CASSQGAGTMNTEAFF
TRBJ2-7,TRBV3-1,few,13,NA,TGTGCCAGCAGCCAAGAATGGCAGGTGGAGCAGTACTTC,CASSQEWQVEQYF
TRBJ2-4,TRBV5-6,few,13,NA,TGTGCCAGCAGCTTGGTTGGCGAAAACATTCAGTACTTC,CASSLVGENIQYF
TRBJ2-7,TRBV27,few,15,NA,TGTGCCAGCAGATACCGCGAACCGGGCTCCTACGAGCAGTACTTC,CASRYREPGSYEQYF
TRBJ2-1,TRBV5-1,NA,15,NA,TGCGCCAGCAGCGCCGGAGGATCGCACTACAATGAGCAGTTCTTC,CASSAGGSHYNEQFF
TRBJ1-3,TRBV19,few,15,NA,TGTGCCAGTAATGGAGTCTGGGGCTCTGGAAACACCATATATTTT,CASNGVWGSGNTIYF
TRBJ2-2,TRBV28,many,11,NA,TGTGCCAGTCAGGACACCGGGGAGCTGTTTTTT,CASQDTGELFF
TRBJ1-6,TRBV5-1,NA,15,NA,TGCGCCAGCAGCGCATTGTCCTGGAAAGGGGCACCCCTCCACTTT,CASSALSWKGAPLHF
TRBJ2-5,TRBV20-1,few,13,NA,TGCAGTGCTAGTTCTCCGGAGGGTGAGACCCAGTACTTC,CSASSPEGETQYF
TRBJ2-5,TRBV7-9,NA,17,NA,TGTGCCAGCAGCCCCCAGGGTGGGTTGGGGGAAGAAGAGACCCAGTACTTC,CASSPQGGLGEEETQYF
TRBJ2-3,TRBV21-1,NA,14,NA,TGTGCCAGCGGGAGGGAAACCCGCACAGATACGCAGTATTTT,CASGRETRTDTQYF
TRBJ1-5,TRBV19,once,12,NA,TGTGCCAGTAGCCTCCCCGCCCAGCCCCAGCATTTT,CASSLPAQPQHF
TRBJ2-7,TRBV3-1,NA,16,TRBD2,TGTGCCAGCAGCCAAGATCTACTAGCGGGAGCGAGGGAGCAGTACTTC,CASSQDLLAGAREQYF
TRBJ2-4,TRBV16,NA,16,NA,TGTGCCAGCAGCCAAGGGACGGGGGCTCGGGGAAACATTCAGTACTTC,CASSQGTGARGNIQYF
TRBJ2-7,TRBV29-1,NA,13,TRBD1,TGCAGCGTTGGGGACAGTAGGTCCTACGAGCAGTACTTC,CSVGDSRSYEQYF
TRBJ2-7,TRBV3-1,NA,13,NA,TGTGCCAGCAGCCCCCTCGGCCCCTACGAGCAGTACTTC,CASSPLGPYEQYF